The 26 T cell receptor beta chains given below trace back to one sample, sequenced in a study of T cells after yellow fever vaccination. TCRdb reprocessed the 5' RACE reads via MiXCR and lists one record per CDR3 protein. The repertoire consists of 400,000 or so distinct CDR3 sequences, with around 6.5% occurring once and the leading ten covering 14% to 15%. The source was PBMCs, collected 5 days after the yellow fever booster vaccination. The origin of the receptors is a man under 40 who received the YFV17D yellow fever vaccine.

This clonotype occurred a few times. CDR3 amino acids: CASSFQGTPNTGELFF. The DNA of the CDR3 is TGTGCCAGCAGCTTCCAGGGGACCCCGAACACCGGGGAGCTGTTTTTT. The chain employs TRBV5-6 and TRBJ2-2, with a possible D match to TRBD1 (6 bases). The CDR3 spans 16 residues. Per the germline V gene, CDR1 is SGHDT and CDR2 is YYEEEE. V gave up 2 bases and J gave up 0 bases, with 11 bases separating them. Full variable domain (missing parts from reference TRBV5-6 and TRBJ2-2): DAGVTQSPTHLIKTRGQQVTLRCSPKSGHDTVSWYQQALGQGPQFIFQYYEEEERQRGNFPDRFSGHQFPNYSSELNVNALLLGDSALYLCASSFQGTPNTGELFFGEGSRLTVL.

This clonotype was counted many times. This rearrangement joins TRBV28 to TRBJ2-7, with 10 bases fitting TRBD1. There are 14 residues in the CDR3. CDR1 and CDR2 (germline): MDHEN, SYDVKM. Germline trimming cut 6 bases from V and 1 base from J; bases unmatched to any gene: 3. The DNA for the CDR3 is TGTGCCAGCAGCCGACAGGGGGCTTCCTACGAGCAGTACTTC. It is translated as CASSRQGASYEQYF. The whole variable domain, filled in from reference TRBV28 and TRBJ2-7, reads DVKVTQSSRYLVKRTGEKVFLECVQDMDHENMFWYRQDPGLGLRLIYFSYDVKMKEKGDIPEGYSVSREKKERFSLILESASTNQTSMYLCASSRQGASYEQYFGPGTRLTVT.

The V call is TRBV18, the J call TRBJ2-7; 10 nucleotides align to TRBD1. Germline values: CDR1 KGHSH, CDR2 LQKENI. This CDR3 has 14 residues. The trim removed 3 bases at V and 10 bases at J, leaving 9 bases unmatched. The CDR3 here is CASSPERQGACQYF. The CDR3 DNA is TGTGCCAGCTCACCGGAGAGACAGGGGGCCTGTCAGTACTTC.

This clonotype came up a few times. V is TRBV10-3 and J is TRBJ1-5; 8 bases line up with TRBD1. Trimming cost V 8 bases and J 6 bases; bases outside gene matches: 6. The CDR3 is 13 residues long. Germline V lookup: CDR1 ENHRY, CDR2 SYGVKD. CDR3 nucleotides: TGTGCCATCGACGCAGGGGGCGGTCAGCCCCAGCATTTT. Residues: CAIDAGGGQPQHF.

This clonotype was seen ten or more times. The chain employs TRBV9 and TRBJ2-7; unclear D gene. Germline-derived CDR1 and CDR2 are SGDLS and YYNGEE. The CDR3 length is 13 residues. V was clipped by 4 bases and J by 3 bases, with 11 bases between them. CDR3 sequence: CASSQPEDYEQYF. CDR3 DNA sequence: TGTGCCAGCAGCCAACCCGAGGACTACGAGCAGTACTTC.

J is TRBJ2-7 and V is TRBV12-3 or TRBV12-4; the match to TRBD1 covers 10 bases. The CDR3 totals 14 residues. The junction had 5 bases not matched to a gene; V was cut back by 7 bases and J by 2 bases. CDR3 nucleotides: TGTGCCAGCAATTCCGGGACAGGGGCCTACGAGCAGTACTTC. Its protein is CASNSGTGAYEQYF.

J is TRBJ2-6 and V is TRBV19; D remains ambiguous. The CDR3 spans 14 residues. Germline V CDR1 and CDR2: LNHDA, SQIVND (reference sequence). The V and J ends lost 6 bases and 1 base respectively, with 7 bases between them. The CDR3: CASRFRSGANVLTF. CDR3 DNA sequence: TGTGCCAGTAGGTTCCGATCTGGGGCCAACGTCCTGACTTTC.

In its sample, this clonotype was seen many times. The chain employs TRBV18 and TRBJ2-3, with D perhaps given as TRBD1 or TRBD2 (5 bases each). This CDR3 region has 15 residues. Germline V CDR1 and CDR2: KGHSH, LQKENI. The V end lost 6 bases, the J end lost 2 bases, and 15 bases lay between the germline ends. CDR3 DNA: TGTGCCAGCTCGTACCAAGGGGACCTCACAGATACGCAGTATTTT. Its translation is CASSYQGDLTDTQYF.

This clonotype was seen repeatedly, ten times or more. This chain joins TRBV11-2 and TRBJ2-1; possibly TRBD2 for D (6 bases). Deletions cut 5 bases from V and 9 bases from J, with 17 bases between. This CDR3 contains 14 residues. CDR1 SGHAT and CDR2 FQNNGV come from the germline V gene. CDR3 DNA: TGTGCCAGCAGCGGGACTCCCGAGGGTGGTGAGCAGTTCTTC. Translating it yields CASSGTPEGGEQFF.

This clonotype was seen more than once but under ten times. This chain uses TRBV29-1 with TRBJ2-4, with TRBD1 identical over 7 bases. Germline CDR1 is SQVTM and CDR2 is ANQGSEA. J lost 6 bases, V lost 5 bases, and 10 bases had no gene match. The CDR3 consists of 14 residues. CDR3 region: CSVKSYRDRNIQYF. CDR3 DNA: TGCAGCGTTAAATCTTACCGGGACAGAAACATTCAGTACTTC.

This clonotype showed up just a few times. V gene TRBV20-1 combines with J gene TRBJ2-2; no firm D call. The CDR3 has 14 residues. V shed 0 bases and J shed 4 bases, with 9 bases lying between them. Germline CDR1 reads DFQATT; CDR2 reads SNEGSKA (reference sequence). CDR3 DNA: TGCAGTGCTAGAGATAAGTTTACCACCGGGGAGCTGTTTTTT. Translation gives CSARDKFTTGELFF.

This clonotype was counted only a few times. The chain couples TRBV12-3 or TRBV12-4 to TRBJ1-2; possible D gene TRBD1, 5 bases. The CDR3 spans 15 residues. Deletions cut 4 bases from V and 4 bases from J, with 16 bases between. CDR3 loop: CASSSAADSPYGYTF. For the CDR3, the DNA is TGTGCCAGCAGTTCCGCCGCAGACAGTCCCTATGGCTACACCTTC.

The chain uses TRBV12-3 or TRBV12-4 and TRBJ2-1, with D perhaps assigned TRBD1 or TRBD2 (5 bases each). The CDR3 has 15 amino acids. Trimming pared 3 bases from V and 4 bases from J, leaving 13 bases between. CDR3 bases: TGTGCCAGCAGTTTCAGGGCAGCGGAATACAATGAGCAGTTCTTC. It yields the protein CASSFRAAEYNEQFF.

This clonotype was recorded many times. This chain connects TRBV30 to TRBJ1-5; D is ambiguous. V was clipped by 5 bases and J by 0 bases, with 8 bases between them. The CDR3 is 13 residues long. Per germline, CDR1 GTSNPN and CDR2 SVGIG (reference sequence). CDR3 sequence reads: CAWSVDSNQPQHF. The CDR3 bases are TGTGCCTGGTCGGTAGATAGCAATCAGCCCCAGCATTTT.

This clonotype has a handful of counts. In DNA form, the CDR3 reads TGCAGCGTTGTCGCTCTAGCGGCCTACAATGAGCAGTTCTTC. Translation: CSVVALAAYNEQFF. The chain has TRBV29-1 and TRBJ2-1, with TRBD2 matching 7 bases. Germline V CDR1 and CDR2: SQVTM, ANQGSEA. This CDR3 contains 14 residues. The junction had 5 bases not matched to a gene; V was cut back by 4 bases and J by 2 bases.

Only a few counts were recorded for this clonotype. This chain uses TRBV5-1 with TRBJ2-5; no clear D gene. The CDR3 loop spans 15 amino acids. Per the germline V gene, CDR1 is SGHRS and CDR2 is YFSETQ. V lost 6 bases and J 2 bases, leaving 17 bases between the germline ends. The CDR3 is CASKTETYAQETQYF. The CDR3 coding sequence is TGCGCCAGCAAAACCGAGACATATGCACAAGAGACCCAGTACTTC.

This clonotype was counted at least ten times. The chain carries TRBV7-6 and TRBJ2-7; tentatively, D is TRBD2 (6 bases). This CDR3 region has 13 residues. V was clipped by 4 bases and J by 6 bases, with 13 bases between them. CDR1 SGHVS and CDR2 FNYEAQ come from the germline V gene. CDR3 in amino acids: CASSWGVGAEQYF. The CDR3 coding sequence is TGTGCCAGCAGCTGGGGGGTCGGGGCCGAGCAGTACTTC.

In its sample, this clonotype was seen a few times. CDR3 residues: CASSPGRAETQYF. CDR3 DNA sequence: TGTGCCAGCAGCCCTGGGAGGGCAGAGACCCAGTACTTC. The chain uses TRBV7-2 and TRBJ2-5; 7 nucleotides agree with TRBD2. Trimming removed 5 bases from V and 4 bases from J; junction bases left unmatched: 4. The germline V gene has CDR1 SGHTA and CDR2 FQGNSA. This CDR3 comprises 13 residues.

V and J are TRBV27 and TRBJ2-1; D assignment may be TRBD1 or TRBD2 (7 bases each). Germline CDR1 MNHEY, CDR2 SMNVEV (reference sequence). The ends were cut back, 7 bases at V and 1 base at J, with 20 bases in the middle. This CDR3 has 17 residues. CDR3 DNA sequence: TGTGCCAGCACTACTTATCAGGGGGGGGAATCCTACAATGAGCAGTTCTTC. It encodes CASTTYQGGESYNEQFF.

This clonotype was observed at least ten times. The chain joins TRBV5-1 to TRBJ1-1; tentatively, D is TRBD1 (6 bases). The CDR3 consists of 14 residues. Per the germline V gene, CDR1 is SGHRS and CDR2 is YFSETQ. V dropped 2 bases and J dropped 4 bases, with 12 bases sitting between them. The CDR3 DNA is TGCGCCAGCAGCTTTCGGGGAGGGGGCACTGAAGCTTTCTTT. Translating gives CASSFRGGGTEAFF.

This clonotype has just a few counts. This chain links TRBV7-2 with TRBJ2-1; the D gene is possibly TRBD2 (5 bases). This CDR3 contains 17 residues. Germline CDR1 is SGHTA and CDR2 is FQGNSA. V was shortened by 1 base and J by 4 bases, with 17 bases between the two germline ends. DNA of the CDR3: TGTGCCAGCAGCTTAGGGGGAGTCGTCTTGAAATACAATGAGCAGTTCTTC. This gives the protein CASSLGGVVLKYNEQFF.

This chain connects TRBV3-1 to TRBJ2-2; D not certain. CDR3 length: 15 amino acids. The germline V gene encodes CDR1 LGHDT and CDR2 YNNKEL (reference sequence). Trimming pared 5 bases from V and 4 bases from J, leaving 14 bases between. CDR3 loop: CASSASLDGTGELFF. In nucleotides, the CDR3 is TGTGCCAGCAGCGCCTCGCTGGACGGCACCGGGGAGCTGTTTTTT. Looking up the rest from reference TRBV3-1 and TRBJ2-2 gives the full variable domain: DTAVSQTPKYLVTQMGNDKSIKCEQNLGHDTMYWYKQDSKKFLKIMFSYNNKELIINETVPNRFSPKSPDKAHLNLHINSLELGDSAVYFCASSASLDGTGELFFGEGSRLTVL.

The V gene is TRBV12-3 or TRBV12-4, the J gene TRBJ2-5; D is perhaps TRBD2 (5 bases). V was cut by 2 bases and J by 4 bases, with 11 bases left in between. This CDR3 has 14 residues. The CDR3 coding sequence is TGTGCCAGCAGTTTATGGACTGCCCGAGAGACCCAGTACTTC. This encodes CASSLWTARETQYF.

This clonotype was detected a few times. The V call is TRBV5-5, the J call TRBJ2-5, with 7 bases aligning to TRBD2. Germline V gene lookup returns CDR1 SGHKS and CDR2 YYEKEE (reference sequence). The CDR3 runs to 14 residues. V shed 4 bases and J 5 bases; nucleotides not matched to a gene: 8. The CDR3: CASSQTGGEETQYF. As DNA, the CDR3 is TGTGCCAGCAGCCAAACGGGGGGTGAGGAGACCCAGTACTTC.

This clonotype was picked up a small number of times. The chain has TRBV4-3 and TRBJ2-6; D not resolved. Germline V lookup: CDR1 LGHNA, CDR2 YSLEER. The CDR3 covers 17 residues. Trimming stripped 4 bases from V and 0 bases from J, with 13 bases between. This chain's CDR3 is CASSPRRRNSGANVLTF. In nucleotides, the CDR3 is TGCGCCAGCAGCCCTCGTCGGCGCAACTCTGGGGCCAACGTCCTGACTTTC.

This clonotype was observed at least ten times. V usage is TRBV4-3 and J usage is TRBJ2-7; no clear D. V lost 2 bases and J 3 bases, leaving 8 bases between the germline ends. CDR1 is LGHNA and CDR2 is YSLEER in the germline V gene. The CDR3 contains 13 residues. The CDR3 DNA sequence: TGCGCCAGCAGCCAATCTATGAACTACGAGCAGTACTTC. Its protein is CASSQSMNYEQYF.